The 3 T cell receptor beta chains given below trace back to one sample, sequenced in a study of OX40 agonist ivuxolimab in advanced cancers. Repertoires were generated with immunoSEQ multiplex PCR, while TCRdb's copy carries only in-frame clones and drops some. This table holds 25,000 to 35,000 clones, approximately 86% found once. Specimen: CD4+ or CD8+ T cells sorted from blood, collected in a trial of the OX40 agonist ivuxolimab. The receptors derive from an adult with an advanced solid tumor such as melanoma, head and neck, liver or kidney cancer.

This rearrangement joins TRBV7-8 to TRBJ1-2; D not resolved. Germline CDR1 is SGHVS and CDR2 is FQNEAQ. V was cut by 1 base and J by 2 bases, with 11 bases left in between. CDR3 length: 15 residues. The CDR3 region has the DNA TGTGCCAGCAGCTTAGATCCTATGGCAAACTATGGCTACACCTTC. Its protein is CASSLDPMANYGYTF.

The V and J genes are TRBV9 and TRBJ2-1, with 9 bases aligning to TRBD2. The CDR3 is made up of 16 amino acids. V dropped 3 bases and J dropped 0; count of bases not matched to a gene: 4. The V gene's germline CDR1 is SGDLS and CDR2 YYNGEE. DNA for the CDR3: TGTGCCAGCAGCGGGACTAGCGCGAGCTCCTACAATGAGCAGTTCTTC. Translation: CASSGTSASSYNEQFF.

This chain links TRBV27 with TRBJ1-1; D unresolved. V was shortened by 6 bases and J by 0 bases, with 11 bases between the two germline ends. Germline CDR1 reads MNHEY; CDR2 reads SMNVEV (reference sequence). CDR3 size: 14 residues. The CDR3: CASRSRSMNTEAFF. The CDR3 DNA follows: TGTGCCAGCAGATCCAGGAGTATGAACACTGAAGCTTTCTTT.